This T cell receptor (beta chain) was sequenced in a study of cytomegalovirus exposure and HLA in healthy donors (dated by TCRdb to the late 2010s). About the full investigation: In an earlier analysis of 450 to 750 of the donors, 276 Gb of sequence data and about 110 million unique TCR beta sequences from roughly 190 million T cells were reported. An early release covering roughly 600 HLA-typed donors comprised approximately 290 gigabases of sequencing data and approximately 85 million unique TCR sequences. Of the 300 to 450 genotyped donors, roughly 80% fell in the genetic ancestry cluster associated with self-reported Caucasian donors. The study aimed to test whether cataloging public T cell receptors could reveal signatures of past pathogen exposure. Using immunosequencing, the study profiled T cell repertoires from 666 subjects and related those repertoires to cytomegalovirus serostatus. A separate validation cohort of roughly 130 different subjects was used in addition to the 666-subject first cohort. To predict cytomegalovirus infection status, the study combined high-throughput TCR immunosequencing, statistical association of individual TCRs with disease status, and machine learning. A later analysis re-analyzed previously published TCR beta repertoires from about 600 donors and added high-resolution HLA genotyping to study TCR occurrence patterns. The later analysis used no new phenotypic data to find candidate immune exposures, relying instead on TCR beta sequences and their occurrence across donors. In an earlier analysis of 587 of the donors, high-throughput TCR beta sequencing was used to judge whether each TCR beta V gene segment behaved as functional or pseudogenic. Donor age, sex, ethnicity and CMV serostatus were collected together with the repertoire data. In a later genetic analysis, genome-wide SNP genotypes for 398 of the 666 donors were used, and that subset was treated as a discovery cohort. Every discovery cohort repertoire had been produced on one sequencing platform. HLA typing covered class I and class II loci at four-digit resolution. The number of donors typed differed by locus, with about 620-630 for A, B, C, DRB1 and DQB1, 522 for DQA1, approximately 570 for DPA1, and around 450 for DPB1. Because of strong linkage in the cohort, five DR-DQ haplotypes were treated as single units for association and clustering. Among a few hundred genotyped donors of the cohort, an average of around 240,000 unique TCR beta nucleotide sequences were sequenced per donor, roughly 20% of them non-productive. Study-level results and caveats: A later genetic analysis associated a missense DCLRE1C variant with V-gene and J-gene trimming of TCR beta chains, and an independent cohort replicated the association. Approximately 18 rarely observed V segments, including chromosome 9 orphons, were excluded from the earlier analysis of just under 600 of the donors because counts were too low. A later analysis reported that several top co-occurrence clusters appeared linked to parvovirus B19, influenza, CMV and Epstein-Barr virus. Some IMGT-functional V segments, including TRBV6-2 and TRBV6-3, could not be distinguished by the 87-base-pair reads and were therefore excluded. Linkage disequilibrium might explain the correlated functional status among segregating V segments, but an unknown experimental factor could not be excluded. In this cohort, only TCR beta chains were sequenced, and detectable features were limited by the absence of alpha or paired-chain data. A further reported finding was that TCR beta sequences accurately predicted the HLA-A and HLA-B alleles for most subjects in the first cohort. In a later analysis, HLA-associated TCR beta chains showed more clonal expansion and lower generation probabilities than non-associated chains that were equally common. The authors suggested that the approach could potentially be extended to other disease states and immunological phenotypes. The classifier was reported to diagnose cytomegalovirus status with high specificity and sensitivity in both the original and validation cohorts. The study listed 150 to 200 TCR beta chains as associated with cytomegalovirus. Three of the identified cytomegalovirus-associated TCR beta chains were confirmed in vitro to be specific for cytomegalovirus antigens. A group of highly shared sequence variants was considered likely to be a technical artifact of the sequencing pipeline. A later analysis found that TCR association rates varied across HLA loci, with DRB1 alleles showing the most associated TCRs and HLA-C alleles the fewest. While some public TCRs were present in many individuals, most TCR sequences turned up only very rarely across donors. An earlier analysis of 587 of the donors showed that most TCR beta V segments appeared in productive rearrangements either about 87% or about 30% of the time, which broadly matched IMGT annotations. Assigning TCR associations to individual alleles was difficult when HLA alleles, especially DR and DQ, strongly co-occurred. Sequencing depth was assumed to be roughly uniform across donors in the presence/absence analyses, though that assumption may not hold. According to a later analysis, most CMV-associated TCR beta chains appeared to be HLA-restricted, and the HLA associations seemed to be driven largely by CMV exposure. The only immune exposure information available for the cohort was CMV serostatus. Because HLA typing was missing for some donors at each locus, association tests included only the typed subset. A later genetic analysis reported fewer N-insertions in productive TCRs among donors in an Asian-associated ancestry cluster than the approximately 700-donor mean. In a later analysis, some 18,000 TCR beta sequences were associated with specific HLA alleles at a false discovery rate of 0.05.

Remarks on this clone: Its antigen is not yet known. No much larger clone is present one base from it, and per-base qualities are unavailable.

The library came from the immunoSEQ multiplex PCR assay. A mixture of 60 forward primers for TCR Vbeta segments and 13 reverse primers for TCR Jbeta segments was used in the multiplex PCR. The CDR3 region of rearranged TCR beta genes was amplified from genomic DNA by a multiplex PCR assay. The Illumina HiSeq System was used to sequence the amplified TCR beta libraries as 87-base-pair reads. For the original study's pipeline: Across the 670 or so repertoires, a later analysis counted 80 million or so unique TCR beta chains, 8.5 million to 12 million of which were shared by at least two donors. A nearest-neighbor algorithm error-corrected the raw reads and collapsed the reads into unique sequences, merging closely related sequences to remove PCR and sequencing errors. V, D and J gene segments were assigned by aligning CDR3 sequences to IMGT reference sequences. For a sequence to be retained, a match of at least six nucleotides to both a V gene segment and a J gene segment was required. Rearrangements were called productive when the CDR3 lacked stop codons and stayed in frame with V and J; all others were non-productive. CDR3 was defined by IMGT convention, running from the second conserved V-encoded cysteine to the conserved J-encoded phenylalanine. In an earlier analysis of approximately 500 of the donors, sequences lacking an unambiguous match to a single V gene segment were excluded. An earlier analysis of just under 600 of the donors called V segments functional above 56.7% productive rearrangements and segregating when the between-donor standard deviation exceeded 5%. A statistical classification framework was developed to diagnose cytomegalovirus status using the catalog of TCR beta chain sequences. In a later analysis, V and J genes were assigned by comparing TCR nucleotide sequences against IMGT/GENE-DB human TR gene sequences. Using the TCRdist pipeline, a later analysis assigned CDR3 sequences along with most-parsimonious VDJ recombination scenarios. In a later analysis, each TCR beta chain was defined by its CDR3 amino acid sequence together with its V-gene family, and reads without a unique V-gene family were excluded. To address suspected cross-contamination and a sequencing artifact, a later analysis removed 592 highly shared, low-generation-probability nucleotide sequences. In a later analysis, a clonal expansion index for each public chain was calculated from normalized within-repertoire ranks of inferred template counts. A later analysis computed generation probabilities with a VDJ recombination model fitted to out-of-frame rearrangements, and checked the results against IGoR. A later analysis scored TCR-TCR, TCR-HLA and TCR-CMV co-occurrence with hypergeometric tests, applying a repertoire-size bias correction to TCR pairs. A later analysis estimated false discovery rates by permuting HLA or CMV assignments 20 times. In a later analysis, co-occurring TCRs were grouped using DBSCAN, with TCRdist sequence similarity added in when clustering inside HLA-allele-positive subsets. Repertoires with fewer than 30,000 or more than 120,000 public chains, plus five repertoires with anomalous nucleotide sharing, were excluded from co-occurrence clustering. In its TCRdb copy, this immuneACCESS table keeps in-frame sequences only and misses some clones. Where compared with another copy, unresolved V genes explain less than half of these, and the others have no known cause. V, J and clone size were drawn from that table, and D and trimming were deduced from the DNA. This sample has 150,000 to 200,000 clones in its table, and about four fifths of those were observed once. The leading ten clones occupy about 1.8% of the sample.

Inclusive of the bounding cysteine and phenylalanine, the CDR3 is 14 residues long. Just CDR3 DNA is preserved here, 42 bases in frame from base 1. According to the germline V gene, CDR1 reads MDHEN and CDR2 reads SYDVKM. Deletion took 6 bases off V and 0 bases off J, with a span of 8 bases between the germline ends. The cohort comprised fewer than 750 healthy bone marrow donors. All cohort members were sampled while nominally healthy, although unrecorded immune exposures were likely present. The donor was CMV seronegative and was included in the group of about 350 seronegative cohort members. Each donor provided a peripheral blood sample, and peripheral blood mononuclear cells were used for TCR beta sequencing. The Qiagen DNeasy Blood Extraction Kit was used to extract genomic DNA from the blood cell samples.

The chain uses TRBV28 and TRBJ1-4; possibly the D gene is TRBD1, per 6 matching bases. Sequencing input: PBMCs. The source is a man aged 18-30 years in good health and CMV-seronegative. The sequenced DNA: TGTGCCAGCAGCCGACAGGCAACTAATGAAAAACTGTTTTTT. It codes for CASSRQATNEKLFF.